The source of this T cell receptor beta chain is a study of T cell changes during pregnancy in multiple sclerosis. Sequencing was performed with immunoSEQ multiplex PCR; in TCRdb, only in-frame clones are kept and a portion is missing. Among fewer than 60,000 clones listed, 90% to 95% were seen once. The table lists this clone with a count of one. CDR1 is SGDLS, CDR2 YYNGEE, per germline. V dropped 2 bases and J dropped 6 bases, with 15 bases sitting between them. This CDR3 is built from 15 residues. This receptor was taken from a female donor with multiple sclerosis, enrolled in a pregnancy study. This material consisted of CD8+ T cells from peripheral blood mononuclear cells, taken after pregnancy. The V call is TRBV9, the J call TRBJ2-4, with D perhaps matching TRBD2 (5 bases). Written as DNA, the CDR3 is TGTGCCAGCAGCGTTTTGGGGAGAATAGGAAACATTCAGTACTTC. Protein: CASSVLGRIGNIQYF. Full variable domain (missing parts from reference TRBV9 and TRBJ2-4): DSGVTQTPKHLITATGQRVTLRCSPRSGDLSVYWYQQSLDQGLQFLIQYYNGEERAKGNILERFSAQQFPDLHSELNLSSLELGDSALYFCASSVLGRIGNIQYFGAGTRLSVL.